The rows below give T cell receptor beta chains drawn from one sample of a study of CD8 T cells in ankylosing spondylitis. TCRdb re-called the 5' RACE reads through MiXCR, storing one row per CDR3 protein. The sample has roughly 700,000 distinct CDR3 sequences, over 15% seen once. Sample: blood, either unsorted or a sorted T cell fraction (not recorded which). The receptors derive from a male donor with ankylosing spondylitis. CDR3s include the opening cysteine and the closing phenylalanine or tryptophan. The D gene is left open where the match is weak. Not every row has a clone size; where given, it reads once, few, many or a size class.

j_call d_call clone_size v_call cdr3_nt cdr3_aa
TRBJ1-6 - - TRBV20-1 TGCAGTGCTACCGGGAGCTCCTATAATTCACCCCTCCACTTT CSATGSSYNSPLHF
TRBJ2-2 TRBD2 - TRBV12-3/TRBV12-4 TGTGCCAGCAGTAGGGGACTAGCGGGAATGAGTCCCGGGGAGCTGTTTTTT CASSRGLAGMSPGELFF
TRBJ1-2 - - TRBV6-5 TGTGCCAGCAGTTACGCAGGGCGGGGCGGCTACACCTTC CASSYAGRGGYTF
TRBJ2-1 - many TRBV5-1 TGCGCCAGCAGCTTGGAACCAGCGGGTTCCCTCTCCTACAATGAGCAGTTCTTC CASSLEPAGSLSYNEQFF
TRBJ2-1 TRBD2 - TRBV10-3 TGTGCCATCAGTGAAGGGACTAGCTATGAGCAGTTCTTC CAISEGTSYEQFF
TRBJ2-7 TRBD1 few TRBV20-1 TGCAGTGCTAGCGACCCACCGGGACAGGGCACCGAGCAGTACTTC CSASDPPGQGTEQYF
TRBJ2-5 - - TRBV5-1 TGCGCCAGCAGACCTGACATTGGGGGCATCCAAGAGACCCAGTACTTC CASRPDIGGIQETQYF
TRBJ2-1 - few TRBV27 TGTGCCAGCAGTCCACTAGCTTCGGCCTACAATGAGCAGTTCTTC CASSPLASAYNEQFF
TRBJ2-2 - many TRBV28 TGTGCCAGCAGCCAAACTAGGACAGCCGGCACCGGGGAGCTGTTTTTT CASSQTRTAGTGELFF
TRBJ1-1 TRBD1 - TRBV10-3 TGTGCCATCAGCCGACAGGGAGGGAACACTGAAGCTTTCTTT CAISRQGGNTEAFF
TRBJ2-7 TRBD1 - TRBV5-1 TGCGCCAGCAGCCTGCGGACAGGGGGGGCCTACGAGCAGTACTTC CASSLRTGGAYEQYF
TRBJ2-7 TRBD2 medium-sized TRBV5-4 TGTGCCAGCAGCTTCAGCGGGACCGACGAGCAGTACTTC CASSFSGTDEQYF
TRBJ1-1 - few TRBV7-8 TGTGCCAGCAGGGAAGGAAAGGTCAGTCTCATGAACACTGAAGCTTTCTTT CASREGKVSLMNTEAFF
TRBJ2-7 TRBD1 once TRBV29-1 TGCAGCGTTCGGACAGGGGACTTCTACGAGCAGTACTTC CSVRTGDFYEQYF
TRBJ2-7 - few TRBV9 TGTGCCAGCAGCGTAAGGTCAGAAACCGGTGGGGAGCAGTACTTC CASSVRSETGGEQYF
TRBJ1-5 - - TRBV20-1 TGCAGTGCTAGACTCCCGGGAGGCAATCAGCCCCAGCATTTT CSARLPGGNQPQHF
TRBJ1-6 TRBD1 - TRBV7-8 TGTGCCAGCAGCGTCCGGGACAGGCTTAATTCACCCCTCCACTTT CASSVRDRLNSPLHF
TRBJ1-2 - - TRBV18 TGTGCCAGCTCACCCTCTGACGGGCAATATGGCTACACCTTC CASSPSDGQYGYTF
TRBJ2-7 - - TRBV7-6 TGTGCCAGCAGCACCGACCGGGGTTACGAGCAGTACTTC CASSTDRGYEQYF
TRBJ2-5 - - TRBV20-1 TGCAGTGCTAGTGGTTGGGAGTACCAAGAGACCCAGTACTTC CSASGWEYQETQYF
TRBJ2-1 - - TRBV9 TGTGCCAGCAGCGCCCAAACCTGGACTTCCTCCTACAATGAGCAGTTCTTC CASSAQTWTSSYNEQFF
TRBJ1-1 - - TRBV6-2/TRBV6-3 TGTGCCAGCAGTTACCAGGGCTATCGCACTGAAGCTTTCTTT CASSYQGYRTEAFF
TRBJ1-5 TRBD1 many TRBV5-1 TGCGCCAGCAGCACGACAGGGGGCAATCAGCCCCAGCATTTT CASSTTGGNQPQHF
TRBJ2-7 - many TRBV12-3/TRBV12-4 TGTGCCAGCAGTTTAAGCGGGGCAGGGGAAAAGTACGAGCAGTACTTC CASSLSGAGEKYEQYF
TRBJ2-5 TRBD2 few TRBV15 TGTGCCACCAGCAGAGATTATCGACTAGCGGGAGAAGAGACCCAGTACTTC CATSRDYRLAGEETQYF
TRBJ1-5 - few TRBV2 TGTGCCAGCAGTGAAAACGGTGGAGGTCAGCCCCAGCATTTT CASSENGGGQPQHF
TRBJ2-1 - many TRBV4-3 TGCGCCAGCAGCCAAGATTGGGCGGGGACCTACAATGAGCAGTTCTTC CASSQDWAGTYNEQFF
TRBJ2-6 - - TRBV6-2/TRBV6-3 TGTGCCAGCAGTTACTCGATGGGAGGGGGGGGCGACTCTGGGGCCAACGTCCTGACTTTC CASSYSMGGGGDSGANVLTF
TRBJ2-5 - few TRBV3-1 TGTGCCAGCAGCCACTACCCTCTCCAAGAGACCCAGTACTTC CASSHYPLQETQYF
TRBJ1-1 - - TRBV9 TGTGCCAGCAGCGTAGGGGGAGGTCGTACTGAAGCTTTCTTT CASSVGGGRTEAFF
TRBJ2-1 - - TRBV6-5 TGTGCCAGCAGTTACTCCGTAGGGAGCTCCTACAATGAGCAGTTCTTC CASSYSVGSSYNEQFF
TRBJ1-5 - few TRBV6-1 TGTGCCAGCACAGGGTTAGAGGTCAGGCCCCAGCATTTT CASTGLEVRPQHF
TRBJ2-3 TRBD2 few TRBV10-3 TGTGCCATCAGTGGGGGGACTAGCGGAGCAATGAGCACAGATACGCAGTATTTT CAISGGTSGAMSTDTQYF
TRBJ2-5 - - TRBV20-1 TGCAGTGCTAGAGAGTGGACGGGGTTAACGGGGACCCAGTACTTC CSAREWTGLTGTQYF
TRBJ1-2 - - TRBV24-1 TGTGCCACCAGTCTAGGGGTTAACTATGGCTACACCTTC CATSLGVNYGYTF
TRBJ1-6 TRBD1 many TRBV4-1 TGCGCCAGCAGCCAAGAGGACAGGGGAGGTTCACCCCTCCACTTT CASSQEDRGGSPLHF
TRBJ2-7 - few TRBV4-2 TGTGCCAGCAGCCAAGGCCTCTGGAGCTCCTACGAGCAGTACTTC CASSQGLWSSYEQYF
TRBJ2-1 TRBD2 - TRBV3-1 TGTGCCAGCAGCCAAGATTATGGGTCTAGCGGGAGATTCTCGGATGAGCAGTTCTTC CASSQDYGSSGRFSDEQFF
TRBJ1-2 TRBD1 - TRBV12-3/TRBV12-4 TGTGCCAGCGTATCTACAGGGGCGCAGAGCTATGGCTACACCTTC CASVSTGAQSYGYTF
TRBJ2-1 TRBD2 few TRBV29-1 TGCAGCGTCCACTTGCGGGGAGGGTGGGAGCAGTTCTTC CSVHLRGGWEQFF
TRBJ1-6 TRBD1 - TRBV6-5 TGTGCCAGCAGTTACCGACAGGGAAATAATTCACCCCTCCACTTT CASSYRQGNNSPLHF
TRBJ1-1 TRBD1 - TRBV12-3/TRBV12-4 TGTGCCAGCAGTTTCCCAGGACAGGGTAAAACTGAAGCTTTCTTT CASSFPGQGKTEAFF
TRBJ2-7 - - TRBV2 TGTGCCAGCAGCCCGAGGGGAGGCGCGGTCTACGAGCAGTACTTC CASSPRGGAVYEQYF
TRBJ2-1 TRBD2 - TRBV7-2 TGTGCCAGCAGCTTAGCATCGGGCGGGAGTGGTGATGAGCAGTTCTTC CASSLASGGSGDEQFF
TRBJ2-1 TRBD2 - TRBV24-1 TGTGCCACCAGTGATTTCGCGGGAGGCATCAATGAGCAGTTCTTC CATSDFAGGINEQFF
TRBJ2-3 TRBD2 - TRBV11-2 TGTGCCAGCAGTTCTAGCGGAACCATCACAGATACGCAGTATTTT CASSSSGTITDTQYF
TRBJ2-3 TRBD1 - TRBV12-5 TGTGCTAGTGGTTTGGTGGGACAGGCAAAGGGTAGCACAGATACGCAGTATTTT CASGLVGQAKGSTDTQYF
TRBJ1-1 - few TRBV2 TGTGCCAGCAGATACAGGGTGGGCACTGAAGCTTTCTTT CASRYRVGTEAFF
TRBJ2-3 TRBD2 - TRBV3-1 TGTGCCAGCAGCCACCTGGGACTAGCGGGAGGGCCTGGGGGAGATACGCAGTATTTT CASSHLGLAGGPGGDTQYF
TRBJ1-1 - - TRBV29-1 TGCAGCGTTGAATCGGGGGTGGACACTGAAGCTTTCTTT CSVESGVDTEAFF
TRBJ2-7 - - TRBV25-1 TGTGCCAGCACCGGTGGAGGAGCCTACGAGCAGTACTTC CASTGGGAYEQYF
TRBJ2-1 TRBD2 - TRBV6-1 TGTGCCAGCAGTGAATGGGGGGGAGGGTATGACAATGAGCAGTTCTTC CASSEWGGGYDNEQFF
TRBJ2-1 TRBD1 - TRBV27 TGTGCCAGCAGTATTCCGGGACAGGGGCTTTACAATGAGCAGTTCTTC CASSIPGQGLYNEQFF
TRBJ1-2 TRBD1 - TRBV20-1 TGCAGTGCGACGTCGACAGGGGGCGTCTATGGCTACACCTTC CSATSTGGVYGYTF
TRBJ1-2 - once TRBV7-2 TGTGCCAGCAGCCCCAACGCAGGGAGGTATGGCTACACCTTC CASSPNAGRYGYTF